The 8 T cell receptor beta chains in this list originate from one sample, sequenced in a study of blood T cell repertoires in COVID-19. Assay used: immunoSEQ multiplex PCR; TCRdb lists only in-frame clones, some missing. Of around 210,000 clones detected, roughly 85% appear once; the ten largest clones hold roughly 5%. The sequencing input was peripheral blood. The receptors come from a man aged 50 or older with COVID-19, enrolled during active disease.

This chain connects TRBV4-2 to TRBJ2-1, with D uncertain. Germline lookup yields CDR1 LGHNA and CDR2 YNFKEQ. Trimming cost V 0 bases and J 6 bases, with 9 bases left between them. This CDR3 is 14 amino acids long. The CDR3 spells CASSQELRSNEQFF. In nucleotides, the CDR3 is TGTGCCAGCAGCCAAGAACTACGGTCCAATGAGCAGTTCTTC.

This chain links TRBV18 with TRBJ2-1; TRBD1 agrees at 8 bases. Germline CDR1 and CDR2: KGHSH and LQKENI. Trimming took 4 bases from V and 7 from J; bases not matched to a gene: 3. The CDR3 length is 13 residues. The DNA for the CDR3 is TGTGCCAGCTCACTTAGACAGGGGAATGAGCAGTTCTTC. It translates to CASSLRQGNEQFF.

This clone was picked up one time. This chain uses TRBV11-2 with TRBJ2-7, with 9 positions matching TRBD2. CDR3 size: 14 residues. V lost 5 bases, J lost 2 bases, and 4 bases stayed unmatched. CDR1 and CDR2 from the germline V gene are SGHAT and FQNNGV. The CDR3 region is CASSPSGGTYEQYF. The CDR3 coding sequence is TGTGCCAGCAGCCCGAGCGGGGGGACCTACGAGCAGTACTTC. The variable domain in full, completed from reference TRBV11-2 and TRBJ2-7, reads EAGVAQSPRYKIIEKRQSVAFWCNPISGHATLYWYQQILGQGPKLLIQFQNNGVVDDSQLPKDRFSAERLKGVDSTLKIQPAKLEDSAVYLCASSPSGGTYEQYFGPGTRLTVT.

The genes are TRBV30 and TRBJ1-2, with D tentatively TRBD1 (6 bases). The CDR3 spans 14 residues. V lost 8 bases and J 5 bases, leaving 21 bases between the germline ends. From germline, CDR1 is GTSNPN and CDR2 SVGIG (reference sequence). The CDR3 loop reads CAIDPDPGQYGYTF. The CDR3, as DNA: TGTGCCATAGACCCGGACCCGGGACAATATGGCTACACCTTC.

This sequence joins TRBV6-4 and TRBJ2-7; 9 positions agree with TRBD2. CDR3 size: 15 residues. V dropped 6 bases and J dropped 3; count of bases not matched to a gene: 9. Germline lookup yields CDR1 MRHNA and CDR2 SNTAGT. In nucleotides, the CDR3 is TGTGCCAGCAGCAAAAGTAGCGGGGGAATCTACGAGCAGTACTTC. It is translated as CASSKSSGGIYEQYF.

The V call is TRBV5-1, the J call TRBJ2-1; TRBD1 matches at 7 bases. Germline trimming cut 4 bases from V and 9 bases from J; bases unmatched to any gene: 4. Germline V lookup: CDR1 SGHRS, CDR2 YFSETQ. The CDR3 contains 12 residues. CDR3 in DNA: TGCGCCAGCAGCATAACAGGGGTTGAGCAGTTCTTC. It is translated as CASSITGVEQFF.

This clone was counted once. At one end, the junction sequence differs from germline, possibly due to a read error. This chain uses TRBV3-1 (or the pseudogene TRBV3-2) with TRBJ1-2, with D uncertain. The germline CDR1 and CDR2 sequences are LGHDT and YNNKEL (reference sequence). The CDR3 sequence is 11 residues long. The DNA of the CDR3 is TGTGCCAGCAGCCCCGGTGGGCCGGTATCCTTC. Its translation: CASSPGGPVSF.

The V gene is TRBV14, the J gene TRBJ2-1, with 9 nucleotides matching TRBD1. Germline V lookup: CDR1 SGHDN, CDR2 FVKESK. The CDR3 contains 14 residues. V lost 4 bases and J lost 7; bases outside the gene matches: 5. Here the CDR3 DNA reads TGTGCCAGCAGCCTACAGGGGGCAGGGAATGAGCAGTTCTTC. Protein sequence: CASSLQGAGNEQFF. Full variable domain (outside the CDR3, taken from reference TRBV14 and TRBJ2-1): EAGVTQFPSHSVIEKGQTVTLRCDPISGHDNLYWYRRVMGKEIKFLLHFVKESKQDESGMPNNRFLAERTGGTYSTLKVQPAELEDSGVYFCASSLQGAGNEQFFGPGTRLTVL.